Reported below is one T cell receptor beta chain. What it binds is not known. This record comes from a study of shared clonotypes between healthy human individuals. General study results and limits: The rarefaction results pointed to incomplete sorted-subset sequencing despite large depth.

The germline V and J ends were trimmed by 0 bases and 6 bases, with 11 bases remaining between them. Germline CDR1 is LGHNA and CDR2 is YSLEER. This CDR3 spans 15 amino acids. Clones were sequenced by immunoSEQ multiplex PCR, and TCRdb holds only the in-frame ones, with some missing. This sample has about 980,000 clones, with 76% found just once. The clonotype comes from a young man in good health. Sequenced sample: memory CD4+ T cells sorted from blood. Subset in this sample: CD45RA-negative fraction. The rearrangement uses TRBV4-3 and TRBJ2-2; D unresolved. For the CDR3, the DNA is TGCGCCAGCAGCCAAGACCCTAGTCGTGCCGGGGAGCTGTTTTTT. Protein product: CASSQDPSRAGELFF.